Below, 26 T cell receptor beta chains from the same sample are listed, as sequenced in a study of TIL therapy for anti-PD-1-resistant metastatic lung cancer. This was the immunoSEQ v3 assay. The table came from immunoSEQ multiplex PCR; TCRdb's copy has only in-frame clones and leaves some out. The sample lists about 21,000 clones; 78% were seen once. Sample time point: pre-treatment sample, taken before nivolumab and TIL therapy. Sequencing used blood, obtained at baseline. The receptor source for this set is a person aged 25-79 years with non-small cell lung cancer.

The CDR3 loop reads CASSIAGGAKNIQYF. The CDR3 DNA reads TGTGCCAGCAGCATTGCGGGAGGTGCCAAAAACATTCAGTACTTC. The V gene is TRBV21-1, the J gene TRBJ2-4; TRBD2, as called in the table, went unchecked against the DNA. TRBV21-1 is given as a pseudogene. CDR3 length equals 15 residues.

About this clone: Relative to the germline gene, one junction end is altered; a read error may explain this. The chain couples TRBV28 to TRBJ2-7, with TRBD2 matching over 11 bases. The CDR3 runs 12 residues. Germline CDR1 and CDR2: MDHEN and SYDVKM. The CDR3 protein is CASSLFGLAGSF. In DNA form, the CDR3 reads TGTGCCAGCAGTTTATTCGGACTAGCGGGTTCTTTC.

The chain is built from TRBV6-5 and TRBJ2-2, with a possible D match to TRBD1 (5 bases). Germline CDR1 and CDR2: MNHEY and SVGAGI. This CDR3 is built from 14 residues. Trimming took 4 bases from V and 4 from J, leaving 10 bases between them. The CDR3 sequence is CASSLYQGTGELFF. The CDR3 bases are TGTGCCAGCAGTTTATACCAGGGCACCGGGGAGCTGTTTTTT.

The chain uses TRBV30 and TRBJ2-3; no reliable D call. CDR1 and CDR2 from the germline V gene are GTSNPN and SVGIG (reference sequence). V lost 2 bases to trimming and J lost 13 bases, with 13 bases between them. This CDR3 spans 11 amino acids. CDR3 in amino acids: CAWSLPGLKYF. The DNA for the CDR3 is TGTGCCTGGAGTCTCCCCGGCCTCAAGTATTTT.

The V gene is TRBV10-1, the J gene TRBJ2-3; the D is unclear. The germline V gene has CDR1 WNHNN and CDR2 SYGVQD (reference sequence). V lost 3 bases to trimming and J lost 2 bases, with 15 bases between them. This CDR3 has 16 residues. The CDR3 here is CASSDSRAGATDTQYF. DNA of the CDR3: TGCGCCAGCAGTGATAGTCGGGCAGGAGCCACAGATACGCAGTATTTT.

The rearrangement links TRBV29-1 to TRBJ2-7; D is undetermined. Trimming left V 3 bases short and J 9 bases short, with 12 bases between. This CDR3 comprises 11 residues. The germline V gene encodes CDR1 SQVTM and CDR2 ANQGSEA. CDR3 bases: TGCAGCGTTGAGCGCCCGAACGGGCAGTACTTC. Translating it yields CSVERPNGQYF.

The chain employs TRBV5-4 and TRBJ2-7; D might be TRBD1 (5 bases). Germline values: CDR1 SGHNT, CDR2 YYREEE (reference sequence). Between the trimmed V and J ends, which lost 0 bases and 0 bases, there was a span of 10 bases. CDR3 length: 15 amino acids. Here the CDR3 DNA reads TGTGCCAGCAGCTTGGGGACACTGAGCTCCTACGAGCAGTACTTC. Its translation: CASSLGTLSSYEQYF.

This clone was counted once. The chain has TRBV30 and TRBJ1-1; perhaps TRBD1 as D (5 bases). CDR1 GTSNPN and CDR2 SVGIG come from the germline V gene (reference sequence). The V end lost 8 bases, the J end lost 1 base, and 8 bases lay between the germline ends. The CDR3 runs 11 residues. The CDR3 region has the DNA TGTGCCGGAACAGGGAACACTGAAGCTTTCTTT. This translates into CAGTGNTEAFF. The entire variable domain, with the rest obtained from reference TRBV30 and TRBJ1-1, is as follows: SQTIHQWPATLVQPVGSPLSLECTVEGTSNPNLYWYRQAAGRGLQLLFYSVGIGQISSEVPQNLSASRPQDRQFILSSKKLLLSDSGFYLCAGTGNTEAFFGQGTRLTVV.

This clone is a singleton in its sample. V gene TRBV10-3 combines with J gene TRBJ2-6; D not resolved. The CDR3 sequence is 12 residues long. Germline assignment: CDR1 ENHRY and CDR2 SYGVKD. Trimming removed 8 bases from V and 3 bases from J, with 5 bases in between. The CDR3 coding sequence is TGTGCCATCGCACGTGGGGCCAACGTCCTGACTTTC. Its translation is CAIARGANVLTF.

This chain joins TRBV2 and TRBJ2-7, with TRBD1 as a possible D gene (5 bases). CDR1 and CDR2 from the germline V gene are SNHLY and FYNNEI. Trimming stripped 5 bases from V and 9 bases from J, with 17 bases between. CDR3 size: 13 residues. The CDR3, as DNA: TGTGCCAGCAGTCCCGTGGGGCTCGGTGGGCAGTACTTC. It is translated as CASSPVGLGGQYF.

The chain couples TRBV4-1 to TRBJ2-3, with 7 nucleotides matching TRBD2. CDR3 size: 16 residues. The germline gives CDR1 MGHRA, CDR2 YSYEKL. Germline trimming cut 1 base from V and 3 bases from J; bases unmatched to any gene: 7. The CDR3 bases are TGCGCCAGCAGCCAAGTCCTAGCGGCTTATACAGATACGCAGTATTTT. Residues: CASSQVLAAYTDTQYF.

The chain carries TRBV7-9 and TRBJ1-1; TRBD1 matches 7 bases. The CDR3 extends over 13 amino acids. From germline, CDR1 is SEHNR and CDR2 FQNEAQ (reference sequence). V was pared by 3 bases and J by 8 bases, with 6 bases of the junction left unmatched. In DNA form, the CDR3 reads TGTGCCAGCAGCTTCGAAACGGGACAGGAAGCTTTCTTT. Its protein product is CASSFETGQEAFF.

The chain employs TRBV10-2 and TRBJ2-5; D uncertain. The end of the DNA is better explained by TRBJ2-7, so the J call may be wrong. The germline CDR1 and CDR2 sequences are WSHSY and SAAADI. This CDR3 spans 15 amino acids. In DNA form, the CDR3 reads TGCGCCAGCAGTAATTCCCACGGCAGCTCCTACGAGCAGTACTTC. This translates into CASSNSHGSSYEQYF.

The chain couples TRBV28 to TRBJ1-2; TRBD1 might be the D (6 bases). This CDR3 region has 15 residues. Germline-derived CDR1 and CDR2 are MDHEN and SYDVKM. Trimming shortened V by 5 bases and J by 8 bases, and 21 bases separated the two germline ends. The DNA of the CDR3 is TGTGCCAGCAGTGGCCGGGGGAACAGGGTCTACGGCTACACCTTC. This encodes CASSGRGNRVYGYTF.

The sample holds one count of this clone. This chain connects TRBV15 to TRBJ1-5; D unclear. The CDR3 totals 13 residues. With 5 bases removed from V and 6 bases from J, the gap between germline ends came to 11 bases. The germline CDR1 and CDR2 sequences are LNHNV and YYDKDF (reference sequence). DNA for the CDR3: TGTGCCACCAGCTGGAGAGCGGGTCAGCCCCAGCATTTT. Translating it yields CATSWRAGQPQHF.

CDR3 in DNA: TGTGCCAGCAGTCAAGGGACAGCGCACACCTTC. Residues: CASSQGTAHTF. V and J are TRBV25-1 and TRBJ1-2, with TRBD1 identical over 7 bases. This CDR3 has 11 residues. Germline CDR1 and CDR2: MGHDK and SYGVNS. The J segment lost 12 bases and the V segment lost 5 bases, leaving 6 bases of the junction unmatched.

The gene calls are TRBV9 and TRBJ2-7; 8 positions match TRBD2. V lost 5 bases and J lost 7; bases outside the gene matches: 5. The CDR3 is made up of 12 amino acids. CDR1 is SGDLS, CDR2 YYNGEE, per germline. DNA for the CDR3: TGTGCCAGCAGTGGACTAGCTGGAGAGCAGTACTTC. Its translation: CASSGLAGEQYF.

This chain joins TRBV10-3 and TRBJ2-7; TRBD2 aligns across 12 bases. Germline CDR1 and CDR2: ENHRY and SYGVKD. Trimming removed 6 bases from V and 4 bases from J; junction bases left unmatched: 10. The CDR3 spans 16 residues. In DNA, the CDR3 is TGTGCCATCAGGTCACTGATCGGGACTAGCGGGTACGAGCAGTACTTC. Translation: CAIRSLIGTSGYEQYF.

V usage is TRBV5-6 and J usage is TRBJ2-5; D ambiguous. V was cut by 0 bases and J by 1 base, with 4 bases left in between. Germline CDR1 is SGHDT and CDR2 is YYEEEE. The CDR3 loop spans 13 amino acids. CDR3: CASSLGAQETQYF. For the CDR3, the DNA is TGTGCCAGCAGCTTGGGGGCCCAAGAGACCCAGTACTTC.

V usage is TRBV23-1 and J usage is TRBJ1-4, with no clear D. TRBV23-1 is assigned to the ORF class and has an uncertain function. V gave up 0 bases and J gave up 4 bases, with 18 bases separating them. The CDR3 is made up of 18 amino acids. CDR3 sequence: CASSQSLRGQTRNEKLFF. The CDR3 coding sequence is TGCGCCAGCAGTCAATCGTTGCGCGGGCAGACCCGTAATGAAAAACTGTTTTTT.

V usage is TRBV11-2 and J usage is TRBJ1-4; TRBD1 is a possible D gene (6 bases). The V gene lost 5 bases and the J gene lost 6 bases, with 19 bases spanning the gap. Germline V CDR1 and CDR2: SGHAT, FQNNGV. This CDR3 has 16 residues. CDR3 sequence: CASSQGSTAGDEKLFF. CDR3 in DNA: TGTGCCAGCAGCCAAGGGAGTACGGCAGGGGATGAAAAACTGTTTTTT.

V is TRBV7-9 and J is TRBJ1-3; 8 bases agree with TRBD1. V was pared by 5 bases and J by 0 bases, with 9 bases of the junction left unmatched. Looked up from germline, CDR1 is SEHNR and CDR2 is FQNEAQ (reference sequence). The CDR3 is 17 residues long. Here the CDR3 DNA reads TGTGCCAGCAGCCTGATGGGGACAGGACTCTCTGGAAACACCATATATTTT. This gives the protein CASSLMGTGLSGNTIYF.

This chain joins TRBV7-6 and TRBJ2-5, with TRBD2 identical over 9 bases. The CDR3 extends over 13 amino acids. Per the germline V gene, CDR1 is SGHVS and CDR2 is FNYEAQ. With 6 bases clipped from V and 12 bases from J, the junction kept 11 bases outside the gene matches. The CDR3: CASSSGGAVIEYF. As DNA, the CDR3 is TGTGCCAGCAGTAGCGGGGGAGCCGTTATTGAGTACTTC. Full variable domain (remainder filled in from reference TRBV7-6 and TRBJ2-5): GAGVSQSPRYKVTKRGQDVALRCDPISGHVSLYWYRQALGQGPEFLTYFNYEAQQDKSGLPNDRFSAERPEGSISTLTIQRTEQRDSAMYRCASSSGGAVIEYFGPGTRLLVL.

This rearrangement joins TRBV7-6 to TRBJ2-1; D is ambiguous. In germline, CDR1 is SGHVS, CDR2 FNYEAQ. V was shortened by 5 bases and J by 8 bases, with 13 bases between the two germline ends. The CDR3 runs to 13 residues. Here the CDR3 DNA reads TGTGCCAGCAGCCTACAGATCTGGTATGAGCAGTTCTTC. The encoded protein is CASSLQIWYEQFF.

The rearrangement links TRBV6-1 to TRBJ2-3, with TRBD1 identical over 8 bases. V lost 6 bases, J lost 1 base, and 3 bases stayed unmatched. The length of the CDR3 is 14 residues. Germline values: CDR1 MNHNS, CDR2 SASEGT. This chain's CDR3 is CASRRGQGTDTQYF. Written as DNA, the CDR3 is TGTGCCAGCAGGAGGGGACAGGGCACAGATACGCAGTATTTT.

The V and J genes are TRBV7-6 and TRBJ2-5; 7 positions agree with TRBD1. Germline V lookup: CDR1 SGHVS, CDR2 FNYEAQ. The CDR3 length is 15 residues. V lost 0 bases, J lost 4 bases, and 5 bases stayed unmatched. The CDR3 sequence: CASSLAGGEGETQYF. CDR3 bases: TGTGCCAGCAGCTTAGCAGGGGGCGAAGGAGAGACCCAGTACTTC.